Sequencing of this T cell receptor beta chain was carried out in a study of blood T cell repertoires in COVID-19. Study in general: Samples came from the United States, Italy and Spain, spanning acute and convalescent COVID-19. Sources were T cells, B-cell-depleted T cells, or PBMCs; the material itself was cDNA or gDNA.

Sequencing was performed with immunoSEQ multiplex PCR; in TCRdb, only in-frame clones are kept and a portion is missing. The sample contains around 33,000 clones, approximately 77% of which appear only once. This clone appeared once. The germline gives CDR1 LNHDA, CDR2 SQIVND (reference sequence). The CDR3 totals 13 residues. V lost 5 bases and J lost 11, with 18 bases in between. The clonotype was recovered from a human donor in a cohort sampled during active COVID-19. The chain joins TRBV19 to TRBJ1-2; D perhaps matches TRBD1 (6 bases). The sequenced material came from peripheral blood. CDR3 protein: CASSRLGAFEYTF. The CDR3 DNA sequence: TGTGCCAGTAGTCGTCTGGGGGCCTTTGAGTACACCTTC.